This T cell receptor (beta chain) is from a study of T-cell memory formation after mild COVID-19. Background on the study: TCR clusters showed largely donor specificity.

Overall study results and limits: The study detected some responding clones in pre-infection memory, suggesting cross-reactive memory joined. CD4+ contracting clones were mainly CM and EM; CD8+ ones, EMRA.

TCRdb reprocessed the 5' RACE reads via MiXCR and lists one record per CDR3 protein. The data contain about 160,000 distinct CDR3 sequences, 30% to 35% of them seen just once; the ten biggest clones take up about 12%. V lost 6 bases and J lost 4; bases outside the gene matches: 8. The CDR3 is made up of 14 amino acids. Note on this clonotype: Antigen specificity is unknown.

The clonotype originates from an adult woman who had mild COVID-19 (a few samples of this study predate the infection). Cell type and time point are not known. Material: PBMCs or a T cell subset sorted from them (not recorded which). This chain connects TRBV12-3 or TRBV12-4 to TRBJ1-2; 7 nucleotides agree with TRBD1. The CDR3 here is CASSRSTGLYGYTF. DNA for the CDR3: TGTGCCAGCAGCAGATCGACAGGGCTCTATGGCTACACCTTC.